The TCR beta chain described here comes from a study of human T cells and chemical hapten exposure. The CDR3 loop spans 12 amino acids. Germline CDR1 SEHNR, CDR2 FQNEAQ (reference sequence). Trimming shortened V by 5 bases and J by 5 bases, and 9 bases separated the two germline ends. MiXCR, applied by TCRdb to the RACE reads, yields one record per CDR3 protein. The sample consists of approximately 80,000 distinct CDR3 sequences, around 11% of them appearing once. Noted time point: patch test 1, 2 weeks after DPC sensitization. Treatment defined: therapeutic diphenylcyclopropenone sensitization with weekly scalp DPC. In this sample, this clonotype turned up many times.

V is TRBV7-9 and J is TRBJ1-1, with no clear D. This TCR was recovered from a woman aged 45-65 years with alopecia areata. Some clones in this sample may be carry-over from other donors' samples. Source: whole blood, taken in connection with sensitization to the hapten diphenylcyclopropenone (DPC). CDR3 sequence (DNA): TGTGCCAGCAGCAGTCCGGGGACTGAAGCTTTCTTT. Amino acids: CASSSPGTEAFF.